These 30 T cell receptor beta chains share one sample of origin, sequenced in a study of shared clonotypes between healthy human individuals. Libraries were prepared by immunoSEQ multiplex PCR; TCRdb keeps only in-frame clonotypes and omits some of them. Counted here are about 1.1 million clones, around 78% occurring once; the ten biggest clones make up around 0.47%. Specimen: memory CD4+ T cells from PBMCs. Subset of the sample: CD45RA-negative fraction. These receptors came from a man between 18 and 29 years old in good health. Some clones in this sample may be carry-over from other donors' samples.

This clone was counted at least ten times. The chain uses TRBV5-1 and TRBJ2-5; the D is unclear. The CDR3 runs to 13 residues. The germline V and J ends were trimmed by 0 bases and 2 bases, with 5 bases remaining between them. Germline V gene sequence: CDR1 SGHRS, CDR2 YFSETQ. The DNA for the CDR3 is TGCGCCAGCAGCTTGGAAAGGCAAGAGACCCAGTACTTC. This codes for CASSLERQETQYF. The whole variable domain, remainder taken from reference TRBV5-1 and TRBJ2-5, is KAGVTQTPRYLIKTRGQQVTLSCSPISGHRSVSWYQQTPGQGLQFLFEYFSETQRNKGNFPGRFSGRQFSNSRSEMNVSTLELGDSALYLCASSLERQETQYFGPGTRLLVL.

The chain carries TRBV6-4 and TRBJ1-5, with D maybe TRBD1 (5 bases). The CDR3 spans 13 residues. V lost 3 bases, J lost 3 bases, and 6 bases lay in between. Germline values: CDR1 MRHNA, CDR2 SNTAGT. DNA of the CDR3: TGTGCCAGCAGTGAACAGGTCAATCAGCCCCAGCATTTT. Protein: CASSEQVNQPQHF.

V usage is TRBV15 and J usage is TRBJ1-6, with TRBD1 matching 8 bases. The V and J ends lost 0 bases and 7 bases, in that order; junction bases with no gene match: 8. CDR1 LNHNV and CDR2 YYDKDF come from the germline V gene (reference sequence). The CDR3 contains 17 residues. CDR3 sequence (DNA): TGTGCCACCAGCAGAGACCCCCCGGGACAGGCAAATTCACCCCTCCACTTT. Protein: CATSRDPPGQANSPLHF.

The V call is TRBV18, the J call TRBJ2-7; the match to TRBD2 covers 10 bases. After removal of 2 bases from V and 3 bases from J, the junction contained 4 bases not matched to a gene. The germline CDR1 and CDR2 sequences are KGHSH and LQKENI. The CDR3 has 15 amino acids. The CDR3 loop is CASSPGLAVGYEQYF. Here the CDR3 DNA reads TGTGCCAGCTCACCAGGACTAGCGGTTGGCTACGAGCAGTACTTC.

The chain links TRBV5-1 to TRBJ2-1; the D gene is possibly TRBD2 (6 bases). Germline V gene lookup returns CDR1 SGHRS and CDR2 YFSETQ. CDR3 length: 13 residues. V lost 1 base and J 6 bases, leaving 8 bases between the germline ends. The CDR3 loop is CASSLWRGNEQFF. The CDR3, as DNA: TGCGCCAGCAGCTTGTGGAGGGGCAATGAGCAGTTCTTC.

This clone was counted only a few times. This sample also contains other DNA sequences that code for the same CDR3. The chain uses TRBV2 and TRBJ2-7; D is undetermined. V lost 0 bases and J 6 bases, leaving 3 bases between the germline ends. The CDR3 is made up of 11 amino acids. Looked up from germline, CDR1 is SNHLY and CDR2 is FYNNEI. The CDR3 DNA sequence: TGTGCCAGCAGTGAAGCAGGCGAGCAGTACTTC. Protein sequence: CASSEAGEQYF.

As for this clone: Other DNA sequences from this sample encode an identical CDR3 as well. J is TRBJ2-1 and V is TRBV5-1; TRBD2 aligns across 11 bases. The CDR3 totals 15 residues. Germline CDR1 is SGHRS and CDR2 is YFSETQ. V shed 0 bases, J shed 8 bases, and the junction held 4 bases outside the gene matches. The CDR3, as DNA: TGCGCCAGCAGCTTGGTAGCGGGAGGGCTGGATGAGCAGTTCTTC. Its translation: CASSLVAGGLDEQFF.

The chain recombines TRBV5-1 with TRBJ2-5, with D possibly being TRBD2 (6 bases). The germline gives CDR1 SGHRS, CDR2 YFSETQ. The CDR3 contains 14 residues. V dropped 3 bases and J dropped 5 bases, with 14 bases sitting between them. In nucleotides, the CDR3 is TGCGCCAGCAGCTCCCGGCCTGGAGGGGAGACCCAGTACTTC. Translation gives CASSSRPGGETQYF.

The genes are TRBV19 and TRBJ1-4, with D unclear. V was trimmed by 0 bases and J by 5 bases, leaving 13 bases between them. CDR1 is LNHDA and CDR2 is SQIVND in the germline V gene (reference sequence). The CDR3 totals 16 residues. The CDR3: CASSIDRLRENEKLFF. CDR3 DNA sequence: TGTGCCAGTAGTATAGACCGACTTCGGGAAAATGAAAAACTGTTTTTT.

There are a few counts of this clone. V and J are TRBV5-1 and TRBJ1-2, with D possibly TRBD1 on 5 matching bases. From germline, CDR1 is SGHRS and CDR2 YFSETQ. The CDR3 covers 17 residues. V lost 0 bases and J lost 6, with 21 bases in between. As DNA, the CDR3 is TGCGCCAGCAGCTTGGACGGTTCGGCCCCCTCCAGGGATGGCTACACCTTC. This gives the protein CASSLDGSAPSRDGYTF.

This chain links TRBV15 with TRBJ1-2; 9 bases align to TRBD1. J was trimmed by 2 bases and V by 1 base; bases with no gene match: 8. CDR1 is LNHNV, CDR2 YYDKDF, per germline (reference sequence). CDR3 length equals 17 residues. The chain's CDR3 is CATSRGDGTGPNYGYTF. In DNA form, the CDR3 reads TGTGCCACCAGCAGAGGAGATGGGACAGGGCCAAACTATGGCTACACCTTC.

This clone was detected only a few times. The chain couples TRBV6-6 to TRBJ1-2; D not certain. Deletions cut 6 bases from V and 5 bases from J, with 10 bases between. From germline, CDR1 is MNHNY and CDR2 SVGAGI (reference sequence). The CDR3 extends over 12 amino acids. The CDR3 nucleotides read TGTGCCAGCAGCCTTTCTCTTTATGGCTACACCTTC. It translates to CASSLSLYGYTF.

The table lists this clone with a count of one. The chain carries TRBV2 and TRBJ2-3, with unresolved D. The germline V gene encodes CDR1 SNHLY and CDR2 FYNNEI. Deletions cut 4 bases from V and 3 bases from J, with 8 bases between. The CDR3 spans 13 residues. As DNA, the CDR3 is TGTGCCAGCAGTGGTACCCGGACAGATACGCAGTATTTT. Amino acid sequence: CASSGTRTDTQYF.

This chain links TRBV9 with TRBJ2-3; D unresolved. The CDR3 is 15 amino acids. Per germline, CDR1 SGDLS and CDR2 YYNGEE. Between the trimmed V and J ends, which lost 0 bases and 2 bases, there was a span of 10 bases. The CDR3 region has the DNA TGTGCCAGCAGCGTAGGTGGTAGCACCACAGATACGCAGTATTTT. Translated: CASSVGGSTTDTQYF. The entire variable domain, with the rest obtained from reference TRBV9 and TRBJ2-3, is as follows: DSGVTQTPKHLITATGQRVTLRCSPRSGDLSVYWYQQSLDQGLQFLIQYYNGEERAKGNILERFSAQQFPDLHSELNLSSLELGDSALYFCASSVGGSTTDTQYFGPGTRLTVL.

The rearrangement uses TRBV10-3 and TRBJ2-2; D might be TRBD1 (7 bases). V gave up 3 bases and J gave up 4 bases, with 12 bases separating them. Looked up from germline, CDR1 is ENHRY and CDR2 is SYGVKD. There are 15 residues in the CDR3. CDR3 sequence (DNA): TGTGCCATCAGTGAAAGACAGGGAGGCACCGGGGAGCTGTTTTTT. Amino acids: CAISERQGGTGELFF.

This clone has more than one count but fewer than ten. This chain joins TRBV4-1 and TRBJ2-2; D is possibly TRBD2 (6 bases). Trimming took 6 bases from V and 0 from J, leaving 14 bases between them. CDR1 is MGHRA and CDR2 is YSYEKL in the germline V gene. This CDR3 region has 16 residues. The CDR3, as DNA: TGCGCCAGCAGTAACTTTGGAGGGGCGAACACCGGGGAGCTGTTTTTT. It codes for CASSNFGGANTGELFF.

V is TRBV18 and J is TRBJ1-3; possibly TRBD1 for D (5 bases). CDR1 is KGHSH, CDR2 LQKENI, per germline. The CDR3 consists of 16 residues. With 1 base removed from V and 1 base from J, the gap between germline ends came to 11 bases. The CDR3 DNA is TGTGCCAGCTCACCACGGTCCAGGGAGTCTGGAAACACCATATATTTT. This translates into CASSPRSRESGNTIYF. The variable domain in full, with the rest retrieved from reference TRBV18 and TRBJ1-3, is NAGVMQNPRHLVRRRGQEARLRCSPMKGHSHVYWYRQLPEEGLKFMVYLQKENIIDESGMPKERFSAEFPKEGPSILRIQQVVRGDSAAYFCASSPRSRESGNTIYFGEGSWLTVV.

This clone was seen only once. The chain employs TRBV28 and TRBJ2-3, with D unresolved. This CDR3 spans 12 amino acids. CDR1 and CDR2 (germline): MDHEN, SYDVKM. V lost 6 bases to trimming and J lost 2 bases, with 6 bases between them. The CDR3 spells CASRDSTDTQYF. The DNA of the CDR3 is TGTGCCAGCAGAGACTCCACAGATACGCAGTATTTT.

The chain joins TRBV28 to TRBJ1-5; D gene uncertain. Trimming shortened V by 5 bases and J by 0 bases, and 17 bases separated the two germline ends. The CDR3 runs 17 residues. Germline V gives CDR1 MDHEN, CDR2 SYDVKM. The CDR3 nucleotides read TGTGCCAGCAGTGGCCCGAAGATAGGTGGTAGCAATCAGCCCCAGCATTTT. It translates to CASSGPKIGGSNQPQHF. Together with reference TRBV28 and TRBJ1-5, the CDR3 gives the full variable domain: DVKVTQSSRYLVKRTGEKVFLECVQDMDHENMFWYRQDPGLGLRLIYFSYDVKMKEKGDIPEGYSVSREKKERFSLILESASTNQTSMYLCASSGPKIGGSNQPQHFGDGTRLSIL.

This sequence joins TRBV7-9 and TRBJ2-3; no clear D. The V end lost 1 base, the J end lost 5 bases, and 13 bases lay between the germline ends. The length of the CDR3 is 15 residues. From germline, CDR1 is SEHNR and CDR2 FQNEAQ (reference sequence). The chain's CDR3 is CASSLVMQREDTQYF. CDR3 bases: TGTGCCAGCAGCTTAGTGATGCAGCGCGAAGATACGCAGTATTTT. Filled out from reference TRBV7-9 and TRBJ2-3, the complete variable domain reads DTGVSQNPRHKITKRGQNVTFRCDPISEHNRLYWYRQTLGQGPEFLTYFQNEAQLEKSRLLSDRFSAERPKGSFSTLEIQRTEQGDSAMYLCASSLVMQREDTQYFGPGTRLTVL.

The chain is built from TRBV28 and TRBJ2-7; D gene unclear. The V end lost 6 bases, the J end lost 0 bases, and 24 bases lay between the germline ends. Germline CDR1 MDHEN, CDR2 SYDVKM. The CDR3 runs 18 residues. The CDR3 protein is CASRTQLFPDRNSYEQYF. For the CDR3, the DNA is TGTGCCAGCAGAACCCAATTATTTCCGGACCGCAACTCCTACGAGCAGTACTTC.

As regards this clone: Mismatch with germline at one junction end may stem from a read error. The CDR3 sequence: CASREGQSEFYEQYF. Here the CDR3 DNA reads TGTGCCAGCAGAGAAGGACAGTCGGAGTTCTACGAGCAGTACTTC. The rearrangement joins TRBV2 to TRBJ2-7, with D perhaps matching TRBD1 (6 bases). Per the germline V gene, CDR1 is SNHLY and CDR2 is FYNNEI. There are 15 residues in the CDR3.

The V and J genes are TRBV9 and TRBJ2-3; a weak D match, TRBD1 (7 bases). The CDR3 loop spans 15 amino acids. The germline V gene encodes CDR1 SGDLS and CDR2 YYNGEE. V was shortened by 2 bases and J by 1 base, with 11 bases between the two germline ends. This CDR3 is CASSVDREGTDTQYF. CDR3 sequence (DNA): TGTGCCAGCAGCGTCGACAGGGAGGGCACAGATACGCAGTATTTT.

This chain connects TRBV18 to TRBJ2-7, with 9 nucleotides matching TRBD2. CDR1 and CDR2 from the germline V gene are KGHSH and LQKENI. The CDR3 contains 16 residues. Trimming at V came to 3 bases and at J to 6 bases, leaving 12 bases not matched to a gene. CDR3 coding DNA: TGTGCCAGCTCACCCCGTCGGGTAGCGGGAGCCGGCGAGCAGTACTTC. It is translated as CASSPRRVAGAGEQYF.

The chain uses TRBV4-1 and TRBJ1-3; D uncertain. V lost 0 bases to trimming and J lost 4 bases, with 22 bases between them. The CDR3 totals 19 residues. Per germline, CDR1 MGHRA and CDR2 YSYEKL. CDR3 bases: TGCGCCAGCAGCCAAGAGCCTCCGGGAATCACGGAGATGGGAAACACCATATATTTT. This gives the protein CASSQEPPGITEMGNTIYF.

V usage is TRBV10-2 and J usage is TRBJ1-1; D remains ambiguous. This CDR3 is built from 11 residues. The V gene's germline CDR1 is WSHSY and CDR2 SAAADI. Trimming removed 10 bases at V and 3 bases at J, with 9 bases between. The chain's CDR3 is CATVLDTEAFF. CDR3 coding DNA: TGCGCCACGGTCCTGGACACTGAAGCTTTCTTT.

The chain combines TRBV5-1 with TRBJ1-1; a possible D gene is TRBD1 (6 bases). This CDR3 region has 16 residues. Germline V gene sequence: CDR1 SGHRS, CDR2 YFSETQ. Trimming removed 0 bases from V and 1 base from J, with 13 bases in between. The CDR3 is CASSLVRGGSNTEAFF. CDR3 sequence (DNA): TGCGCCAGCAGCTTGGTCAGGGGCGGGTCGAACACTGAAGCTTTCTTT.

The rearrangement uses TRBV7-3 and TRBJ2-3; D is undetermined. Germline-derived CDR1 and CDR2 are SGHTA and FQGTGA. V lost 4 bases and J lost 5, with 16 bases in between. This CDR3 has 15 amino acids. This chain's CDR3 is CASSSSSFPQDTQYF. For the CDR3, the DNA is TGTGCCAGCAGCTCTTCCTCGTTTCCGCAAGATACGCAGTATTTT.

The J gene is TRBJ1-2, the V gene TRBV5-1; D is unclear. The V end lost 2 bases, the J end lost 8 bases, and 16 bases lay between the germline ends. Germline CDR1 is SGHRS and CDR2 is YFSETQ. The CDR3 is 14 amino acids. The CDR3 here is CASSLNGEPWGYTF. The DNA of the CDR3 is TGCGCCAGCAGCTTAAACGGGGAACCCTGGGGCTACACCTTC.

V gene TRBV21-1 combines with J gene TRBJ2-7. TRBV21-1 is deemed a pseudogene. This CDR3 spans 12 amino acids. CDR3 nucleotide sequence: TGTGCCAGCAGCAAAGTACGGCACGAGCAGTACTTC. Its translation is CASSKVRHEQYF.